This is a list of T cell receptor beta chains from one sample in a study of a mutant IDH1 vaccine in newly diagnosed glioma. Assay used: immunoSEQ multiplex PCR; TCRdb lists only in-frame clones, some missing. The sample shows approximately 16,000 clones, over 95% of them seen only once. The sequences come from peripheral blood mononuclear cells (PBMCs), collected from a glioma patient treated with radiotherapy, temozolomide or both. These receptors originate from a woman aged 18 to 35 with glioma. Some clones in this sample may be carry-over from other donors' samples. The CDR3 runs from the conserved cysteine through the conserved F or W. Fields, in order: J gene, V gene, D gene, clone size, CDR3 DNA, CDR3 protein. The D gene is left open where the match is weak. Expanded clones get a size class; other rows say once, few or many, or leave the size out.

j_call: TRBJ2-4; v_call: TRBV7-9; d_call: NA; clone_size: NA; cdr3_nt: TGTGCCAGCAGCTCCCGAGGGGAGAGGGGATATCAGTACTTC; cdr3_aa: CASSSRGERGYQYF
j_call: TRBJ2-7; v_call: TRBV21-1; d_call: NA; clone_size: NA; cdr3_nt: TGTGCCAGCAGCCCAGGGTGGGACAGGACCTACGAGCAGTACTTC; cdr3_aa: CASSPGWDRTYEQYF
j_call: TRBJ2-1; v_call: TRBV5-1; d_call: TRBD2; clone_size: NA; cdr3_nt: TGCGCCAGCAGCGTAAGCGGGGGGGCCAACGAGCAGTTCTTC; cdr3_aa: CASSVSGGANEQFF
j_call: TRBJ2-5; v_call: TRBV7-8; d_call: TRBD1; clone_size: NA; cdr3_nt: TGTGCCAGCAGCTTAGCGGGGGGGCCCCGGGACAGGGGGTGGGAGACCCAGTACTTC; cdr3_aa: CASSLAGGPRDRGWETQYF
j_call: TRBJ2-7; v_call: TRBV2; d_call: NA; clone_size: NA; cdr3_nt: TGTGCCAGCAGGGTTGTTGGGGCGGGCGAGCAGTACTTC; cdr3_aa: CASRVVGAGEQYF
j_call: TRBJ1-5; v_call: TRBV5-6; d_call: TRBD1; clone_size: NA; cdr3_nt: TGTGCCAGCAGCTGGGGGGGACAGGGAAGCAATCAGCCCCAGCATTTT; cdr3_aa: CASSWGGQGSNQPQHF
j_call: TRBJ1-2; v_call: TRBV6-1; d_call: NA; clone_size: NA; cdr3_nt: TGTGCCAGCAGTGAAGCGCTTCGGGACATAGCTAACTATGGCTACACCTTC; cdr3_aa: CASSEALRDIANYGYTF
j_call: TRBJ2-7; v_call: TRBV2; d_call: NA; clone_size: NA; cdr3_nt: TGTGCCAGCAGTGATCGGTACGAGCAGTACTTC; cdr3_aa: CASSDRYEQYF
j_call: TRBJ1-1; v_call: TRBV6-1; d_call: NA; clone_size: NA; cdr3_nt: TGTGCCAGCAGTGAAGTTCAGAGGGAGACTTTCTTT; cdr3_aa: CASSEVQRETFF
j_call: TRBJ2-7; v_call: TRBV4-3; d_call: TRBD1; clone_size: NA; cdr3_nt: TGCGCCAGCAGCCATCCCCCTCTGGGGACAGACGGGCTCTTC; cdr3_aa: CASSHPPLGTDGLF
j_call: TRBJ1-1; v_call: TRBV7-5; d_call: NA; clone_size: NA; cdr3_nt: TGTGCCCGGAGGGGGGCTGAAGCTTTCTTT; cdr3_aa: CARRGAEAFF
j_call: TRBJ1-6; v_call: TRBV11-3; d_call: TRBD1; clone_size: NA; cdr3_nt: TGTGCCAGCAGACCGGGGACAGCACAAAATTCACCCCTCCACTTT; cdr3_aa: CASRPGTAQNSPLHF
j_call: TRBJ2-6; v_call: TRBV5-4; d_call: NA; clone_size: NA; cdr3_nt: TGTGCCAGCAGCCCGGTACCCTCTGGGGCCAACGTCCTGACTTTC; cdr3_aa: CASSPVPSGANVLTF
j_call: TRBJ2-7; v_call: TRBV5-1; d_call: NA; clone_size: NA; cdr3_nt: TGCGCCAGCAGCTCGGGGGATACCTACGAGCAGTACTTC; cdr3_aa: CASSSGDTYEQYF
j_call: TRBJ2-2; v_call: TRBV7-9; d_call: NA; clone_size: once; cdr3_nt: TGTGCCAGCAGCCCGGACGGAGACACCGGGGAGCTGTTTTTT; cdr3_aa: CASSPDGDTGELFF
j_call: TRBJ2-7; v_call: TRBV7-2; d_call: TRBD2; clone_size: NA; cdr3_nt: TGTGCCAGCAGCTTTTATCGGGGGGGCGCCTACGAGCAGTACTTC; cdr3_aa: CASSFYRGGAYEQYF
j_call: TRBJ2-7; v_call: TRBV7-9; d_call: NA; clone_size: NA; cdr3_nt: TGTGCCAGCAGCTTAGTGGAGTACGAGCAGTACTTC; cdr3_aa: CASSLVEYEQYF
j_call: TRBJ2-5; v_call: TRBV29-1; d_call: TRBD1; clone_size: NA; cdr3_nt: TGCAGCGCCGCTCCGGGACAGGGTAAAGAGACCCAGTACTTC; cdr3_aa: CSAAPGQGKETQYF
j_call: TRBJ1-2; v_call: TRBV6-6; d_call: TRBD1; clone_size: NA; cdr3_nt: TGTGCCAGCAGCCTTACAGGGGAATTGTACGGCTACACCTTC; cdr3_aa: CASSLTGELYGYTF
j_call: TRBJ1-2; v_call: TRBV5-1; d_call: TRBD1; clone_size: NA; cdr3_nt: TGCGCCAGCAGCTTCACCGGGACAGGGAGTGGCTACACCTTC; cdr3_aa: CASSFTGTGSGYTF
j_call: TRBJ1-2; v_call: TRBV19; d_call: TRBD1; clone_size: once; cdr3_nt: TGTGCCAGTACCCTTGCAGGGACAGAATTAAATGGCTACACCTTC; cdr3_aa: CASTLAGTELNGYTF
j_call: TRBJ2-7; v_call: TRBV10-3; d_call: NA; clone_size: NA; cdr3_nt: TGTGCCATCAGTGGAGGGGAGAACATCAATAAACGGGAGCAGTACTTC; cdr3_aa: CAISGGENINKREQYF
j_call: TRBJ2-3; v_call: TRBV7-7; d_call: TRBD2; clone_size: NA; cdr3_nt: TGTGCTAGCAGCTCCTTAGCGGGGGGGCGAGATACGCAGTATTTT; cdr3_aa: CASSSLAGGRDTQYF
j_call: TRBJ1-1; v_call: TRBV4-2; d_call: NA; clone_size: NA; cdr3_nt: TGTGCCAGCAGCCATCTTGGAGATTCGAACACTGAAGCTTTCTTT; cdr3_aa: CASSHLGDSNTEAFF
j_call: TRBJ2-1; v_call: TRBV7-2; d_call: TRBD2; clone_size: NA; cdr3_nt: TGTGCCAGCAGCTCAATAGCGGGAGGGCCATGGGAGCAGTTCTTC; cdr3_aa: CASSSIAGGPWEQFF
j_call: TRBJ1-5; v_call: TRBV6-1; d_call: NA; clone_size: NA; cdr3_nt: TGTGCCAGCAGTGACAGGGGTGAGGGTCAGCCCCAGCATTTT; cdr3_aa: CASSDRGEGQPQHF
j_call: TRBJ2-7; v_call: TRBV19; d_call: NA; clone_size: NA; cdr3_nt: TGTGCCAGTAGCAACGCAGGTGGCCTCTACGAGCAGTACTTC; cdr3_aa: CASSNAGGLYEQYF
j_call: TRBJ2-1; v_call: TRBV7-7; d_call: TRBD2; clone_size: once; cdr3_nt: TGTGCTAGCAGCATAGGACTAGCGGGGTACAATGAGCAGTTCTTC; cdr3_aa: CASSIGLAGYNEQFF
j_call: TRBJ2-1; v_call: TRBV28; d_call: TRBD2; clone_size: NA; cdr3_nt: TGTGCCAGCAGTACATCCGGGACTAGCCGATTCTTTGAGCAGTTCTTC; cdr3_aa: CASSTSGTSRFFEQFF
j_call: TRBJ1-1; v_call: TRBV7-6; d_call: TRBD1; clone_size: NA; cdr3_nt: TGTGCCAGCAGCTTGCCAGGGGGCCCGATTACTGAAGCTTTCTTT; cdr3_aa: CASSLPGGPITEAFF
j_call: TRBJ2-2; v_call: TRBV19; d_call: TRBD1; clone_size: NA; cdr3_nt: TGTGCCAGTGCCAACAGGGGCACCGGGGAGCTGTTTTTT; cdr3_aa: CASANRGTGELFF
j_call: TRBJ1-2; v_call: TRBV14; d_call: NA; clone_size: NA; cdr3_nt: TGTGCCAGCAGCCACGGACTGGGCTACACCTTC; cdr3_aa: CASSHGLGYTF
j_call: TRBJ2-2; v_call: TRBV5-1; d_call: NA; clone_size: once; cdr3_nt: TGCGCCAGCAGCTTGGCCGAGGCCGGGGAGCTGTTTTTT; cdr3_aa: CASSLAEAGELFF
j_call: TRBJ2-5; v_call: TRBV19; d_call: NA; clone_size: NA; cdr3_nt: TGTGCCAGTAGTATCCCAGGGAGAGAGGAGACCCAGTACTTC; cdr3_aa: CASSIPGREETQYF
j_call: TRBJ2-1; v_call: TRBV27; d_call: TRBD2; clone_size: NA; cdr3_nt: TGTGCCAGCAGTCGCGGACTAGCGGGAGGAGAGGGGTTCTTC; cdr3_aa: CASSRGLAGGEGFF
j_call: TRBJ1-6; v_call: TRBV5-6; d_call: NA; clone_size: NA; cdr3_nt: TGTGCCAGCAGCTTTAATGACCGGCCGAATTCACCCCTCCACTTT; cdr3_aa: CASSFNDRPNSPLHF
j_call: TRBJ1-1; v_call: TRBV6-5; d_call: TRBD1; clone_size: once; cdr3_nt: TGTGCCAGCAGTTATACAGGGGGGAAGATGAACACTGAAGCTTTCTTT; cdr3_aa: CASSYTGGKMNTEAFF
j_call: TRBJ2-6; v_call: TRBV5-1; d_call: TRBD1; clone_size: NA; cdr3_nt: TGCGCCAGCAGCTCGGGACAGTCCTTCTCTGGGGCCAACGTCCTGACTTTC; cdr3_aa: CASSSGQSFSGANVLTF
j_call: TRBJ2-1; v_call: TRBV13; d_call: TRBD2; clone_size: NA; cdr3_nt: TGTGCCAGCAGCTCCCTAGGTGGAGCGGGAACTAACAATGAGCAGTTCTTC; cdr3_aa: CASSSLGGAGTNNEQFF
j_call: TRBJ2-1; v_call: TRBV19; d_call: TRBD1; clone_size: NA; cdr3_nt: TGTGCCAGTAGTGACAGGGGGGGCTGGAATGAGCAGTTCTTC; cdr3_aa: CASSDRGGWNEQFF
j_call: TRBJ2-2; v_call: TRBV5-4; d_call: NA; clone_size: NA; cdr3_nt: TGTGCCAGCAGCTTGGGGTTCTCCACCGGGGAGCTGTTTTTT; cdr3_aa: CASSLGFSTGELFF
j_call: TRBJ2-2; v_call: TRBV25-1; d_call: NA; clone_size: NA; cdr3_nt: TGTGCCAGCAGTGATCCTAGCCGACACACCGGGGAGCTGTTTTTT; cdr3_aa: CASSDPSRHTGELFF
j_call: TRBJ2-1; v_call: TRBV5-4; d_call: NA; clone_size: NA; cdr3_nt: TGTGCCAGCAGCTCCCGGGGTTCCTCCTACAATGAGCAGTTCTTC; cdr3_aa: CASSSRGSSYNEQFF
j_call: TRBJ2-7; v_call: TRBV5-6; d_call: NA; clone_size: NA; cdr3_nt: TGTGCCAGCAGCCTAGGGGGGTGGGCCTACGAGCAGTACTTC; cdr3_aa: CASSLGGWAYEQYF
j_call: TRBJ1-1; v_call: TRBV19; d_call: NA; clone_size: NA; cdr3_nt: TGTGCCAGTAGTACCTACACAGGGAACACTGAAGCTTTCTTT; cdr3_aa: CASSTYTGNTEAFF
j_call: TRBJ2-3; v_call: TRBV6-1; d_call: TRBD2; clone_size: NA; cdr3_nt: TGTGCCAGCAGGGGACTAGCGGTTAGCACAGATACGCAGTATTTT; cdr3_aa: CASRGLAVSTDTQYF
j_call: TRBJ2-1; v_call: TRBV7-9; d_call: TRBD2; clone_size: few; cdr3_nt: TGTGCCAGCAGCTCCCCCCGAGCGGGGGGAGAGAATGAGCAGTTCTTC; cdr3_aa: CASSSPRAGGENEQFF
j_call: TRBJ2-1; v_call: TRBV5-1; d_call: TRBD2; clone_size: NA; cdr3_nt: TGCGCCAGCAGCGCTAGCGGGGGGGCCTTTTTGAGCTCCTACAATGAGCAGTTCTTC; cdr3_aa: CASSASGGAFLSSYNEQFF
j_call: TRBJ2-3; v_call: TRBV4-3; d_call: TRBD2; clone_size: once; cdr3_nt: TGCGCCAGCAGCCAAGAGCCACTAGCGGGAGGTCGGACAGATACGCAGTATTTT; cdr3_aa: CASSQEPLAGGRTDTQYF
j_call: TRBJ2-5; v_call: TRBV5-1; d_call: NA; clone_size: NA; cdr3_nt: TGCGCCAGCAGCTTGGGGCCTTCCAGGGGAGAGACCCAGTACTTC; cdr3_aa: CASSLGPSRGETQYF
j_call: TRBJ2-3; v_call: TRBV7-2; d_call: NA; clone_size: once; cdr3_nt: TGTGCCAGCAGCTTCAGTACAAGCACAGATACGCAGTATTTT; cdr3_aa: CASSFSTSTDTQYF
j_call: TRBJ2-1; v_call: TRBV7-8; d_call: NA; clone_size: NA; cdr3_nt: TGTGCCAGCAGCTTAGGGGAGGCCCCTTATGGAGAGCAGTTCTTC; cdr3_aa: CASSLGEAPYGEQFF
j_call: TRBJ1-6; v_call: TRBV6-6; d_call: NA; clone_size: NA; cdr3_nt: TGTGCCAGCAGTCCAACAGGGTCGAATTCACCCCTCCACTTT; cdr3_aa: CASSPTGSNSPLHF
j_call: TRBJ1-2; v_call: TRBV2; d_call: NA; clone_size: once; cdr3_nt: TGTGCCAGCAGTGCCGTAAGACAGAATATGCGCTACACCTTC; cdr3_aa: CASSAVRQNMRYTF
j_call: TRBJ2-7; v_call: TRBV7-9; d_call: TRBD2; clone_size: NA; cdr3_nt: TGTGCCAGCAGCACCGCCCTAGCGGGGGAGTACGAGCAGTACTTC; cdr3_aa: CASSTALAGEYEQYF
j_call: TRBJ2-3; v_call: TRBV19; d_call: NA; clone_size: NA; cdr3_nt: TGTGCCAGTAGTATAGTTAGGGGCACAGATACGCAGTATTTT; cdr3_aa: CASSIVRGTDTQYF
j_call: TRBJ2-7; v_call: TRBV7-3; d_call: TRBD1; clone_size: NA; cdr3_nt: TGTGCCAGCAGCTTAACGCCCGGACAGGGAAGAGGGCCCTACGAGCAGTACTTC; cdr3_aa: CASSLTPGQGRGPYEQYF
j_call: TRBJ2-7; v_call: TRBV7-3; d_call: NA; clone_size: NA; cdr3_nt: TGTGCCAGCAGCTTAAGCACGGGGAGCTCCTACGAGCAGTACTTC; cdr3_aa: CASSLSTGSSYEQYF